These 3 T cell receptor beta chains were sequenced from one sample in a study of blood T cells in healthy people across ages. PCR was performed a second time for 7 to 11 cycles using a sample-barcoded 5' primer and a J-beta primer mix. TCRdb reprocessed the 5' RACE reads with MiXCR, giving one entry per CDR3 protein. The sample holds some 1.5 million distinct CDR3 sequences, 28% seen once. The sample consisted of blood. The source of these receptors is a woman in her 30s in good health.

This clonotype was counted many times. The chain carries TRBV20-1 and TRBJ2-1, with D perhaps TRBD2 (5 bases). CDR3 size: 12 residues. CDR1 and CDR2 (germline): DFQATT, SNEGSKA (reference sequence). The germline V and J ends were trimmed by 5 bases and 9 bases, with 14 bases remaining between them. CDR3 amino acids: CSALEGGGEQFF. The DNA of the CDR3 is TGCAGTGCTCTTGAAGGAGGAGGTGAGCAGTTCTTC.

This clonotype showed up just a few times. This chain links TRBV20-1 with TRBJ2-1; D is uncertain. The CDR3 totals 12 residues. V lost 5 bases and J lost 4, with 9 bases in between. Germline CDR1 reads DFQATT; CDR2 reads SNEGSKA (reference sequence). CDR3 region: CSAGEVYNEQFF. The DNA for the CDR3 is TGCAGTGCTGGGGAAGTTTACAATGAGCAGTTCTTC.

This rearrangement joins TRBV27 to TRBJ2-1; perhaps D is TRBD1 or TRBD2 (5 bases each). Trimming stripped 2 bases from V and 10 bases from J, with 15 bases between. This CDR3 has 14 residues. Germline CDR1 and CDR2: MNHEY and SMNVEV (reference sequence). The CDR3 DNA is TGTGCCAGCAGTTTAGAGGGGAGCTCCTACGAGCAGTTCTTC. This codes for CASSLEGSSYEQFF.